This TCR beta chain was documented in a study of blood T cells in healthy people across ages. The V end was cut by 6 bases, the J end by 0 bases, with 10 bases between. Per the germline V gene, CDR1 is SGHRS and CDR2 is YFSETQ. CDR3 length equals 14 residues. A sample-barcoded 5' primer and a J-beta primer mix were used in a second PCR of about 7 to 12 cycles. TCRdb recomputed calls from the 5' RACE reads with MiXCR, one row per CDR3 protein. The data contain 650,000 to 700,000 distinct CDR3 sequences, 32% of them singletons. This clonotype was seen at least ten times. The rearrangement joins TRBV5-1 to TRBJ2-1; D uncertain. This receptor was obtained from a woman of 80 years or more in good health. The specimen sequenced was blood. DNA for the CDR3: TGCGCCAGCAAGAGCACGAGCTCCTACAATGAGCAGTTCTTC. Protein product: CASKSTSSYNEQFF.